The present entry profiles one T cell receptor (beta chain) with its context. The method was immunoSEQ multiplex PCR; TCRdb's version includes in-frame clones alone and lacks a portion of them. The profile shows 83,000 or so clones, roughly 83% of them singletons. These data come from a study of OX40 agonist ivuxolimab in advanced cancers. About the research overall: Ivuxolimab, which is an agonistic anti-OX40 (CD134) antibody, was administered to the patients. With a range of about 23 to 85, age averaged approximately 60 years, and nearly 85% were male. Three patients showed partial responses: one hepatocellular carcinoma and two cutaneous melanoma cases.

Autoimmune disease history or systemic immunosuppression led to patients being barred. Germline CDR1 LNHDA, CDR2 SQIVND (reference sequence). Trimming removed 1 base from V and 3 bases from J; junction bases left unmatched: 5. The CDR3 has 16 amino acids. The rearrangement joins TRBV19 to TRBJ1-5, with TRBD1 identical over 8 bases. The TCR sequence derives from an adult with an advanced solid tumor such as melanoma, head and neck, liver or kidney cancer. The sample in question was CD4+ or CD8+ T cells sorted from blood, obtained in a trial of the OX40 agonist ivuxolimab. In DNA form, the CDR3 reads TGTGCCAGTAGTATAGTTGGGGACAGGATCAATCAGCCCCAGCATTTT. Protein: CASSIVGDRINQPQHF.